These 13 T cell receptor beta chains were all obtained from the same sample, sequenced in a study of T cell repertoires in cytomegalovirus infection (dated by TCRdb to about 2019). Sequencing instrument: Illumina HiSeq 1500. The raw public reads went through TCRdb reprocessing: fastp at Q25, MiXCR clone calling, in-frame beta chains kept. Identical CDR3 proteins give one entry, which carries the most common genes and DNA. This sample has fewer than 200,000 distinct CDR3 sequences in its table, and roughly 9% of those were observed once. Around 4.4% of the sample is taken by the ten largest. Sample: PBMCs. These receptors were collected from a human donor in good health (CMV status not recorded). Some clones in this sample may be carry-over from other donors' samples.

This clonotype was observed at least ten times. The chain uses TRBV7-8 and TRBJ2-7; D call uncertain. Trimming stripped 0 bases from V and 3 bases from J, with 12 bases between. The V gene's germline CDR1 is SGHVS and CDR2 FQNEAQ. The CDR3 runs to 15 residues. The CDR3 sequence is CASSLASAPHYEQYF. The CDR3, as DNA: TGTGCCAGCAGCTTAGCTTCCGCCCCCCACTACGAGCAGTACTTC.

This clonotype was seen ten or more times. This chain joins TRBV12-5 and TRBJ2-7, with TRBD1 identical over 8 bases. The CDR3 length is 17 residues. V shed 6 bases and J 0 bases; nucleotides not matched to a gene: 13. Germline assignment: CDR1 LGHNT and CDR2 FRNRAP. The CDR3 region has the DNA TGTGCTAGTGGCCGCCCCTTCTCGGGACAGGTCTCCTACGAGCAGTACTTC. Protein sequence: CASGRPFSGQVSYEQYF.

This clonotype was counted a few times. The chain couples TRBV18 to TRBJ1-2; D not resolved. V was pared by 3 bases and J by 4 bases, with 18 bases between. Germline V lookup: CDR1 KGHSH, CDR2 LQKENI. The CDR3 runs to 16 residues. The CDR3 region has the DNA TGTGCCAGCTCACCTACCCCGGACGGAAACGTCTATGGCTACACCTTC. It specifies CASSPTPDGNVYGYTF.

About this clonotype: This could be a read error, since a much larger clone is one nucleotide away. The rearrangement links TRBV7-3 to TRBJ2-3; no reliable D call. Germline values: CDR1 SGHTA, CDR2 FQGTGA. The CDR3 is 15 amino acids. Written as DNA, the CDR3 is TGTGCCAGCAGCTTAACCCTGACAAATCCAGATGCGCAGTATTTT. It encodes CASSLTLTNPDAQYF.

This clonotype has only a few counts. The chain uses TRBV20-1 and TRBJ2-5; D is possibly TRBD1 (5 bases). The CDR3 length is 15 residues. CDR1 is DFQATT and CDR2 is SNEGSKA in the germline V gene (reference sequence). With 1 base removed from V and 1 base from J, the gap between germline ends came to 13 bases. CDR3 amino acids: CSARARGLGQETQYF. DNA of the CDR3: TGCAGTGCTAGAGCTAGGGGCCTAGGCCAAGAGACCCAGTACTTC.

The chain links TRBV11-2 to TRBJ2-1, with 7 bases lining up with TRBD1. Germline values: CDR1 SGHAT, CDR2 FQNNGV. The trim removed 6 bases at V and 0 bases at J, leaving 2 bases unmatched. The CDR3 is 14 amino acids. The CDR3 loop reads CASRGQSSYNEQFF. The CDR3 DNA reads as TGTGCCAGCAGGGGACAGAGCTCCTACAATGAGCAGTTCTTC.

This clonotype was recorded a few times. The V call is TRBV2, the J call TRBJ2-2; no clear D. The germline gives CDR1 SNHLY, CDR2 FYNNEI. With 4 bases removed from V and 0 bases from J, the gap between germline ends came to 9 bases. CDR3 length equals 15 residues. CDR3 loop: CASSVRATNTGELFF. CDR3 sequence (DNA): TGTGCCAGCAGTGTTCGTGCGACGAACACCGGGGAGCTGTTTTTT.

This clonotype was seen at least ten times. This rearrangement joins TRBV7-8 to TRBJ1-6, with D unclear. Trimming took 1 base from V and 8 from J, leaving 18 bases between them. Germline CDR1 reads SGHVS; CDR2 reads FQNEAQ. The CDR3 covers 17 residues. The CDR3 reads CASSLVEGNVAYSPLHF. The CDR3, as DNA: TGTGCCAGCAGCTTAGTGGAAGGCAACGTCGCCTATTCACCCCTCCACTTT.

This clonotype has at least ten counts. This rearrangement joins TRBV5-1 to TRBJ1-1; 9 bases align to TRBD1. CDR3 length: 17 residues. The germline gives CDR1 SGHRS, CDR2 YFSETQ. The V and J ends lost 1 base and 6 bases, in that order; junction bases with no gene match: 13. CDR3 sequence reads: CASSLNIQGQGGSEAFF. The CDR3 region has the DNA TGCGCCAGCAGCTTGAATATCCAGGGACAGGGAGGTTCTGAAGCTTTCTTT.

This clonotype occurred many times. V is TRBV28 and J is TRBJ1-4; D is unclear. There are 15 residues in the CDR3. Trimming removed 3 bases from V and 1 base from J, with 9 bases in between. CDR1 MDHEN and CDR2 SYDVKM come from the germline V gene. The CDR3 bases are TGTGCCAGCAGTTTGTGGCGAGGAACTAATGAAAAACTGTTTTTT. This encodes CASSLWRGTNEKLFF.

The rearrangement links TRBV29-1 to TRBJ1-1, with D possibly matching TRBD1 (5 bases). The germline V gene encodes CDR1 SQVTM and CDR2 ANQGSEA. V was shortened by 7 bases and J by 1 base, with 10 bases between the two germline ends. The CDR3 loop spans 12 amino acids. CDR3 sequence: CSGGTGNTEAFF. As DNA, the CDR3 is TGCAGCGGGGGGACGGGGAACACTGAAGCTTTCTTT.

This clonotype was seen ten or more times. The CDR3, as DNA: TGTGCCAGCCTGCTCACCAGGGCGGGGTACAATGAGCAGTTCTTC. Translating it yields CASLLTRAGYNEQFF. The chain recombines TRBV28 with TRBJ2-1; D is perhaps TRBD2 (6 bases). The CDR3 runs to 15 residues. V was clipped by 8 bases and J by 4 bases, with 18 bases between them. The germline gives CDR1 MDHEN, CDR2 SYDVKM.

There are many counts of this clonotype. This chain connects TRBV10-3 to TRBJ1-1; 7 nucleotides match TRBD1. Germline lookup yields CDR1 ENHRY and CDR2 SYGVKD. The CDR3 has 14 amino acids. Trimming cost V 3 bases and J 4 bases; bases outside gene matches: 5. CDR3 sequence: CAISDQAGGTEAFF. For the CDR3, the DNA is TGTGCCATCAGTGACCAGGCAGGGGGCACTGAAGCTTTCTTT.